This TCR beta chain came from a study of technical replicates of blood from a handful of donors. TCRdb's table, derived via immunoSEQ multiplex PCR, lists solely in-frame clones and lacks some. The sample lists 75,000 to 95,000 clones, approximately 94% occurring once. V trimming: 1 base; J trimming: 9 bases; junction bases outside the gene matches: 2. Germline CDR1 PRHDT, CDR2 FYEKMQ (reference sequence). The CDR3 sequence is 12 residues long. Sequenced input: T cells isolated from PBMCs. This sequence was found in a human donor in good health. This chain joins TRBV13 and TRBJ1-2; TRBD1 agrees at 7 bases. CDR3 sequence: CASSLDRGSYTF. The CDR3 DNA sequence: TGTGCCAGCAGCTTAGACAGGGGAAGCTACACCTTC.